The T cell receptor (beta chain) under discussion was sequenced for a study of blood T cell repertoires in COVID-19. Study information: From the United States, Italy and Spain came samples of acute and convalescent COVID-19. T cells, B-cell-depleted T cells, or PBMCs supplied cDNA or gDNA.

There are 16 residues in the CDR3. Germline V gives CDR1 ENHRY, CDR2 SYGVKD. V shed 5 bases, J shed 3 bases, and the junction held 8 bases outside the gene matches. The authors' processing: Amplification of reference gene primers provided the estimated nucleated cell counts. Profiled with immunoSEQ multiplex PCR; TCRdb holds only in-frame clones, not every one. V, J and clone size derive from that table, while D and trimming were established from the DNA sequence. This sample has fewer than 250,000 clones, with roughly 83% found just once. Material: peripheral blood. The chain uses TRBV10-3 and TRBJ2-2; 8 bases fit TRBD1. The TCR originated in a woman aged 70-85 years with active or convalescent COVID-19. As DNA, the CDR3 is TGTGCCATCAGTCATCCGGGACAGGTTGACACCGGGGAGCTGTTTTTT. This encodes CAISHPGQVDTGELFF.